This T cell receptor beta chain is from a study of blood T cell repertoires in COVID-19. Overall study context: Samples came from the United States, Italy and Spain, spanning acute and convalescent COVID-19. In each case, the material was cDNA or gDNA derived from T cells, B-cell-depleted T cells, or PBMCs.

Authors' methods: Amplification from reference gene primers served as the basis for estimated nucleated cell counts. Profiled with immunoSEQ multiplex PCR; TCRdb holds only in-frame clones, not every one. D and trimming were read from the DNA, whereas the V and J calls and clone size are those reported in that table. The sample yields about 310,000 clones, around 90% seen once. The CDR3 has 15 residues. Per the germline V gene, CDR1 is MDHEN and CDR2 is SYDVKM. Trimming removed 5 bases from V and 2 bases from J, with 15 bases in between. This clone was detected only a few times. The same CDR3 is also encoded by other DNA sequences in this sample.

The origin of this receptor is a man aged 45-65 years with active or convalescent COVID-19. Sample: peripheral blood. V is TRBV28 and J is TRBJ1-1, with a possible D match to TRBD1 (5 bases). The CDR3 protein is CASSPRGGANTEAFF. As DNA, the CDR3 is TGTGCCAGCAGTCCCCGGGGGGGAGCAAACACTGAAGCTTTCTTT.